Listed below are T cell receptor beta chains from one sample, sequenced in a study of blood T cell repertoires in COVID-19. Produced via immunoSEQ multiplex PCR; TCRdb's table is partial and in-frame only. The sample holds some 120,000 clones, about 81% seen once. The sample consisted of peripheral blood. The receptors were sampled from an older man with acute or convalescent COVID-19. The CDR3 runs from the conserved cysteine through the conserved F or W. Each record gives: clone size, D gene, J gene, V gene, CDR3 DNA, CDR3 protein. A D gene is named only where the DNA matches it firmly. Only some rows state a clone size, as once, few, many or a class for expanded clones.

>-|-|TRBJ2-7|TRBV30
TGTGCCTGGTCAGCCGGAGGGACCTCCTACGAGCAGTACTTC
CAWSAGGTSYEQYF
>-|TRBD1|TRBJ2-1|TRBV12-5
TGTGCTAGTGGAACGGGACAGGGGGATCGTGAGCAGTTCTTC
CASGTGQGDREQFF
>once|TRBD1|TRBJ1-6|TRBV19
TGTGCCAGTGGGACAGGGAACTCCTATAATTCACCCCTCCACTTT
CASGTGNSYNSPLHF
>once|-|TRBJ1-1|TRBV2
TGTGCCAGCATCAATCGGGGGACTGAAGCTTTCTTT
CASINRGTEAFF
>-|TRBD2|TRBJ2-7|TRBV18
TGTGCCAGCTCACCATCGGGACTAGCGGGAGGTCGCTACGAGCAGTACTTC
CASSPSGLAGGRYEQYF
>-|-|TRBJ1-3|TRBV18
TGTGCCAGCTCATCAGGGCAGGGGCTAAGCTCTGGAAACACCATATATTTT
CASSSGQGLSSGNTIYF
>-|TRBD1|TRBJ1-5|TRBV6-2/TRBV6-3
TGTGCCAGCAGCCTTACAGGGGGCTCCGGACCCCAGCATTTT
CASSLTGGSGPQHF
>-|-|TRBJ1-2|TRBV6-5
TGTGCCAGCAGGGCTAGATCAGGGCTAGGAGGCTACACCTTC
CASRARSGLGGYTF
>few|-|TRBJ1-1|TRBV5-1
TGCGCCAGCAGCTGGGGGCAGGAGAACACTGAAGCTTTCTTT
CASSWGQENTEAFF
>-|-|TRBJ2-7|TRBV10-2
TGCGCCAGCAGCACACAGGGTCAAGAGCAGTACTTC
CASSTQGQEQYF
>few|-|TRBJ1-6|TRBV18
TGTGCCAGCTCACCAAGACAGATGGTGGGGTCACCCCTCCACTTT
CASSPRQMVGSPLHF
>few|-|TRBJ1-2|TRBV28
TGTGCCAGCAGTTTCAGCGCGAGCTACACCTTC
CASSFSASYTF
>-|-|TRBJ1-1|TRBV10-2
TGCGCCAGTGCGGGGAACACTGAAGCTTTCTTT
CASAGNTEAFF
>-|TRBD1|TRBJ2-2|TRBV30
TGTGCCTGGAGGCGACAGGGGGCAACCGGGGAGCTGTTTTTT
CAWRRQGATGELFF
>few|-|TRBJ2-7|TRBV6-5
TGTGCCAGCAGGAGGGGGGGGTTCTCCTACGAGCAGTACTTC
CASRRGGFSYEQYF
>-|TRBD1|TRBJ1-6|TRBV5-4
TGTGCCAGCAGGAGAAACCGGGACAGCCCGAATAATTCACCCCTCCACTTT
CASRRNRDSPNNSPLHF
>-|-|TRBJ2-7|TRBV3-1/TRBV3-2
TGTGCCAGCAGCCAAGAGGGCAGCCGGGGCGAGCAGTACTTC
CASSQEGSRGEQYF
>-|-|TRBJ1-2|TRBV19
TGTGCCAGTAGAATAGGTGCGGCGTACTATGGCTACACCTTC
CASRIGAAYYGYTF
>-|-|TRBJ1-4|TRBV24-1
TGTGCCACCAGTTATGGCATCGGGAATGAAAAACTGTTTTTT
CATSYGIGNEKLFF
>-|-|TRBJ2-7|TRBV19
TGTGCCAGTAGTACCCAAGTGGCCTGGGAGCAGTACTTC
CASSTQVAWEQYF
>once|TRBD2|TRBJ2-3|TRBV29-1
TGCAGCGTTGATTACGGGAGGCTCACAGATACGCAGTATTTT
CSVDYGRLTDTQYF
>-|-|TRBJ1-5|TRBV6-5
TGTGCCAGCTGGGCCCATACTAGCAATCAGCCCCAGCATTTT
CASWAHTSNQPQHF
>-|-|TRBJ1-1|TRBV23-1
TGCGCCCGGCGATTGACGGGAAACACTGAAGCTTTCTTT
CARRLTGNTEAFF
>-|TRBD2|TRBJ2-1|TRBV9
TGTGCCAGCAGCGCTAGCGGGAGAGGTTCGAATGAGCAGTTCTTC
CASSASGRGSNEQFF
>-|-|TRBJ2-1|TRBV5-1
TGCGCCAGCAGGGGTGTAGGAGCGGAGTACAATGAGCAGTTCTTC
CASRGVGAEYNEQFF
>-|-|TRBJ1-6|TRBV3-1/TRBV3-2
TGTGCCAGCAGCCAAGGTCACAGGGTAAACAGTTCACCCCTCCACTTT
CASSQGHRVNSSPLHF
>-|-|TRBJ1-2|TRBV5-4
TGTGCCAGCAGCCCAACCCTAGCCGACGCAGAGAACTATGGCTACACCTTC
CASSPTLADAENYGYTF
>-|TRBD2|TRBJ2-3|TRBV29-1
TGCAGCGCTGGGACTAGCGGGGGTGCAGATACGCAGTATTTT
CSAGTSGGADTQYF
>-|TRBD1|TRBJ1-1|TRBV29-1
TGCAGCGGCGACAGGGGAAACACTGAAGCTTTCTTT
CSGDRGNTEAFF
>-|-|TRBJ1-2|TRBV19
TGTGCCAGTAGGGGCGGGGGCTACACCTTC
CASRGGGYTF
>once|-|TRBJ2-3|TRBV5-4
TGTGCCAGCAGCCGGGAGTCCGGGGATACGCAGTATTTT
CASSRESGDTQYF
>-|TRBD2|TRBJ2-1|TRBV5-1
TGCGCCAGCACCGTCCAAGGGCGGGAGTACGGTGAGCAGTTCTTC
CASTVQGREYGEQFF
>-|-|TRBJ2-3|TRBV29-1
TGCAGCGTTGTATCACAGCACACAGATACGCAGTATTTT
CSVVSQHTDTQYF
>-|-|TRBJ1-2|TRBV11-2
TGTGCCAGCAGCCCCGGGAGAATCTATGGCTACACCTTC
CASSPGRIYGYTF
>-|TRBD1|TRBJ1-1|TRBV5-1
TGCGCCAGCAGCCTGGACAGGGATTCTGAAGCTTTCTTT
CASSLDRDSEAFF
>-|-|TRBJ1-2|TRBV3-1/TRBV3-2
TGTGCCAGCAGCCGCTCCGCGGGACGGTCTAACTATGGCTACACCTTC
CASSRSAGRSNYGYTF
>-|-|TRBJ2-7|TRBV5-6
TGTGCCAGCAGCTTGGGCGGGATTTACGAGCAGTACTTC
CASSLGGIYEQYF
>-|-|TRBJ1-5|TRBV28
TGTGCCAGCAGTTTGGGGGGGGTCAGTAGCAATCAGCCCCAGCATTTT
CASSLGGVSSNQPQHF
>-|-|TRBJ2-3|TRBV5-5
TGTGCCAGCAGCTCCACCGGGGGGCGCATTAAAACTAATACGCAGTATTTT
CASSSTGGRIKTNTQYF
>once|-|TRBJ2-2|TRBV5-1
TGCGCCAGCAGCTTTCTTACCGGGGAGCTGTTTTTT
CASSFLTGELFF
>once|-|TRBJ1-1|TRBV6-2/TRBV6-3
TGTGCCAGCAGCACCCATGAAGGAGGGGAAGCTTTCTTT
CASSTHEGGEAFF
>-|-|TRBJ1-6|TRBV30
TGTGCCTGGAGATCAAACCCGCGTTCACCCCTCCACTTT
CAWRSNPRSPLHF
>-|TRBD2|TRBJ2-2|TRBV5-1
TGCGCCAGCAGCTTGGCCGTGACTAGCGGAACCGGGGAGCTGTTTTTT
CASSLAVTSGTGELFF
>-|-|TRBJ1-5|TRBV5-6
TGTGCCAGCAGCTTGGACAGGAATCAGCCCCAGCATTTT
CASSLDRNQPQHF
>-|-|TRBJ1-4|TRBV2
TGTGCCAGCAGCTATACGACCCGGCAGGGGAGTGAAAAACTGTTTTTT
CASSYTTRQGSEKLFF
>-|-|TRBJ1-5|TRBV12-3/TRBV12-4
TGTGCCAGCAGTTTGGAGGGTCAGCCCCAGCATTTT
CASSLEGQPQHF
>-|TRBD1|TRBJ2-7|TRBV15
TGTGCCACCAGCAGGCGGACAGGGTACGAGCAGTACTTC
CATSRRTGYEQYF